This TCR beta chain derives from a study of OX40 agonist ivuxolimab in advanced cancers. Whole-study context: Patients undergoing dose escalation presented with hepatocellular carcinoma, melanoma, renal cell or head and neck cancer.

Autoimmune disease history or systemic immunosuppression excluded patients. This CDR3 contains 13 residues. V lost 7 bases, J lost 5 bases, and 4 bases stayed unmatched. Germline CDR1 reads ENHRY; CDR2 reads SYGVKD. The table came from immunoSEQ multiplex PCR; TCRdb's copy has only in-frame clones and leaves some out. The profile shows roughly 36,000 clones, under 85% of them singletons. The V gene is TRBV10-3, the J gene TRBJ1-4, with 7 bases fitting TRBD1. The sample here was CD4+ or CD8+ T cells sorted from blood, taken in a trial of the OX40 agonist ivuxolimab. This receptor was taken from an adult with an advanced solid tumor such as melanoma, head and neck, liver or kidney cancer. Here the CDR3 DNA reads TGTGCCATCAAGAGGGGGCTAAATGAAAAACTGTTTTTT. Translating gives CAIKRGLNEKLFF.